What follows is one T cell receptor beta chain and its context. The data originate from a study of OX40 agonist ivuxolimab in advanced cancers. Sequencing was performed with immunoSEQ multiplex PCR; in TCRdb, only in-frame clones are kept and a portion is missing. The table records some 40,000 clones, 91% of them present only once. V shed 5 bases and J shed 4 bases, with 12 bases lying between them. The CDR3 is 15 amino acids. The germline V gene has CDR1 SGHVS and CDR2 FQNEAQ. The TCR sequence derives from an adult with an advanced solid tumor such as melanoma, head and neck, liver or kidney cancer. V gene TRBV7-8 combines with J gene TRBJ2-6; D is ambiguous. The specimen comprised CD4+ or CD8+ T cells sorted from blood, sampled in a trial of the OX40 agonist ivuxolimab. CDR3: CASSPDFFGANVLTF. In DNA form, the CDR3 reads TGTGCCAGCAGCCCCGACTTTTTCGGGGCCAACGTCCTGACTTTC.